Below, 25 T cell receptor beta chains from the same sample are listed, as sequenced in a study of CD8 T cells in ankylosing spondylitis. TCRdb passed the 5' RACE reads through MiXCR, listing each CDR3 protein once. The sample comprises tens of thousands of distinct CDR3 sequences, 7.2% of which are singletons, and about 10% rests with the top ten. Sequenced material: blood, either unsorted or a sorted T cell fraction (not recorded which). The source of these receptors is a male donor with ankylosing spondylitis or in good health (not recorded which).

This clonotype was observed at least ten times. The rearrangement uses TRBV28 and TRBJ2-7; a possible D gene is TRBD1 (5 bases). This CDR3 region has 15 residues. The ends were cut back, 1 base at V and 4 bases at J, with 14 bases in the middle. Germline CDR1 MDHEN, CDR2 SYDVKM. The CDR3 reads CASSLSQGSVYEQYF. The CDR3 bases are TGTGCCAGCAGTTTATCTCAGGGCAGTGTATACGAGCAGTACTTC.

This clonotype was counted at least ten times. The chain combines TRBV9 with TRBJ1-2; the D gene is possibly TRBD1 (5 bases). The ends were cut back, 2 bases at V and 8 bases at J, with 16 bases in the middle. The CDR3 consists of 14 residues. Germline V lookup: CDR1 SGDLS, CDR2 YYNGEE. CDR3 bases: TGTGCCAGCAGCGTCGACAGCCCGATCGGGGGCTACACCTTC. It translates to CASSVDSPIGGYTF.

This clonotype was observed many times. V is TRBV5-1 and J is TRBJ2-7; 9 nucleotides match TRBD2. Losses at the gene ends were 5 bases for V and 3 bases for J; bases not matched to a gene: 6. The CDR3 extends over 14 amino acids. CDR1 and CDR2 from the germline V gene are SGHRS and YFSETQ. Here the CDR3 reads CASSLREGRYEQYF. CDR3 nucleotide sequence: TGCGCCAGCAGTTTGCGGGAGGGCCGCTACGAGCAGTACTTC.

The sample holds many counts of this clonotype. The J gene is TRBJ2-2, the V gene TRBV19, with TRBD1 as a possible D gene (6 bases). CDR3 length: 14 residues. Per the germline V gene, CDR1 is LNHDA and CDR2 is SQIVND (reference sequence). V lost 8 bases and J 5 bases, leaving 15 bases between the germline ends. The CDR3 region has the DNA TGTGCCAGTGGGGACCGAACAGGGACCGGGGAGCTGTTTTTT. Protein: CASGDRTGTGELFF.

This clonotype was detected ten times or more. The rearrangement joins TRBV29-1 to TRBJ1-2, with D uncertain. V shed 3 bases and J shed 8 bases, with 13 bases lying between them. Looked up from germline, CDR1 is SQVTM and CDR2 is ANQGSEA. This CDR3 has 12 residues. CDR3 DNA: TGCAGCGTTGATAAGGGTACGATCGGCTACACCTTC. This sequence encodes CSVDKGTIGYTF. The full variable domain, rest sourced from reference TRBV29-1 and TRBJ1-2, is SAVISQKPSRDICQRGTSLTIQCQVDSQVTMMFWYRQQPGQSLTLIATANQGSEATYESGFVIDKFPISRPNLTFSTLTVSNMSPEDSSIYLCSVDKGTIGYTFGSGTRLTVV.

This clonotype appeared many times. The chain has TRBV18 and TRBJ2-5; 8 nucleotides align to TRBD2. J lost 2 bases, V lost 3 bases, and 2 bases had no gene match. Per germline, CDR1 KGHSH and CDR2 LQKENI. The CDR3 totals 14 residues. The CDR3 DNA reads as TGTGCCAGCTCACCCACTAGCGGTCAAGAGACCCAGTACTTC. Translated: CASSPTSGQETQYF.

CDR3 region: CASSLVGTGVSNQPQHF. The CDR3 bases are TGTGCCAGCAGCTTAGTGGGGACGGGGGTTAGCAATCAGCCCCAGCATTTT. The chain employs TRBV7-2 and TRBJ1-5, with D possibly being TRBD1 (5 bases). CDR3 length: 17 amino acids. Trimming removed 1 base at V and 0 bases at J, with 13 bases between. Germline CDR1 and CDR2: SGHTA and FQGNSA. Variable domain in full (rest from reference TRBV7-2 and TRBJ1-5): GAGVSQSPSNKVTEKGKDVELRCDPISGHTALYWYRQSLGQGLEFLIYFQGNSAPDKSGLPSDRFSAERTGGSVSTLTIQRTQQEDSAVYLCASSLVGTGVSNQPQHFGDGTRLSIL.

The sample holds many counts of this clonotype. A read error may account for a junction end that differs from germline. CDR3 loop: CAIGEMGSTDTQYF. In DNA form, the CDR3 reads TGTGCCATCGGTGAGATGGGGAGCACAGATACGCAGTATTTT. The chain uses TRBV10-3 and TRBJ2-3; D is unresolved. Germline CDR1 ENHRY, CDR2 SYGVKD. This CDR3 spans 14 amino acids.

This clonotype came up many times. The CDR3 coding sequence is TGCAGCGTCGGACAGGGACCGGGAGAGACCCAGTACTTC. Amino acid sequence: CSVGQGPGETQYF. This chain uses TRBV29-1 with TRBJ2-5; TRBD1 agrees at 8 bases. The CDR3 contains 13 residues. Germline V CDR1 and CDR2: SQVTM, ANQGSEA. J was trimmed by 4 bases and V by 6 bases; bases with no gene match: 7.

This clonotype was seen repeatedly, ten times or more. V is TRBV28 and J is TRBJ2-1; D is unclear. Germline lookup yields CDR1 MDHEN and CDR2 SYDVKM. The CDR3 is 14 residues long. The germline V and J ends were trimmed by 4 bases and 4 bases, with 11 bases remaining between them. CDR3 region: CASSSPGPYNEQFF. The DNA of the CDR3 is TGTGCCAGCAGTTCTCCGGGCCCATACAATGAGCAGTTCTTC.

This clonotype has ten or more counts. The DNA of the CDR3 is TGTGCCACCAGCGACCCCGGGACCCTTGCCTCCTACGAGCAGTACTTC. Encoded protein: CATSDPGTLASYEQYF. J is TRBJ2-7 and V is TRBV15, with D perhaps given as TRBD1 or TRBD2 (5 bases each). Germline V CDR1 and CDR2: LNHNV, YYDKDF (reference sequence). The V gene lost 5 bases and the J gene lost 0 bases, with 17 bases spanning the gap. This CDR3 has 16 residues.

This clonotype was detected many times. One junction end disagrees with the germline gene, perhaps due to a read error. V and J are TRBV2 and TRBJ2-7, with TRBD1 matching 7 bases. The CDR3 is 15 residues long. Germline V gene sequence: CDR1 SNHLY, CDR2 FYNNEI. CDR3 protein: CASRSGTGASNEQYF. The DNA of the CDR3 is TGTGCCAGCAGGTCAGGCACAGGGGCCTCCAACGAGCAGTACTTC. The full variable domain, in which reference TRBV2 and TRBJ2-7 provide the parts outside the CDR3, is EPEVTQTPSHQVTQMGQEVILRCVPISNHLYFYWYRQILGQKVEFLVSFYNNEISEKSEIFDDQFSVERPDGSNFTLKIRSTKLEDSAMYFCASRSGTGASNEQYFGPGTRLTVT.

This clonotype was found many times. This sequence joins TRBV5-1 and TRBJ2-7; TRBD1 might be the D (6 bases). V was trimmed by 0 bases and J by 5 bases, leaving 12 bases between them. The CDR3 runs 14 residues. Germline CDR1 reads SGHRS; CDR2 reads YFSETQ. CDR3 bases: TGCGCCAGCAGCTTGGGGCAGGGGAGCAACGAGCAGTACTTC. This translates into CASSLGQGSNEQYF.

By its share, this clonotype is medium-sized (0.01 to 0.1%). The CDR3 sequence is CSVDSVAGGSLETQYF. CDR3 sequence (DNA): TGCAGCGTTGATTCCGTGGCAGGGGGTTCGTTGGAGACCCAGTACTTC. The chain couples TRBV29-1 to TRBJ2-5; 7 bases align to TRBD1. The CDR3 spans 16 residues. CDR1 and CDR2 (germline): SQVTM, ANQGSEA. Losses at the gene ends were 3 bases for V and 5 bases for J; bases not matched to a gene: 15.

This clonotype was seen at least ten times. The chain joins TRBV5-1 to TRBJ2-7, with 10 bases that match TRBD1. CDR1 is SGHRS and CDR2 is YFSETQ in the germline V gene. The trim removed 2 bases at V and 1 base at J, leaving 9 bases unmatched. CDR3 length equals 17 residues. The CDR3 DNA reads TGCGCCAGCAGCTTACCCGGGACAGGGGTCAGATCCTACGAGCAGTACTTC. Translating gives CASSLPGTGVRSYEQYF.

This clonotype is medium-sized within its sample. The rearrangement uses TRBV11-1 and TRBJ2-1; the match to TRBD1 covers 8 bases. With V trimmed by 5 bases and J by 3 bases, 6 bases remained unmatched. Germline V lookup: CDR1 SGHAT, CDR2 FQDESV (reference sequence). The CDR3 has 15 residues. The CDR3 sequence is CASSPEGQVYNEQFF. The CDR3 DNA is TGTGCCAGCAGCCCAGAGGGACAGGTCTACAATGAGCAGTTCTTC.

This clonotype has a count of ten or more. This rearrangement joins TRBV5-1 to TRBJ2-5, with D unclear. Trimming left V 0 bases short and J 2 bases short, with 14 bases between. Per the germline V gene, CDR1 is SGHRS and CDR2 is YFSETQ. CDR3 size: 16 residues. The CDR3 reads CASSLGAYEIQETQYF. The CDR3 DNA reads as TGCGCCAGCAGCTTGGGAGCTTATGAAATTCAAGAGACCCAGTACTTC.

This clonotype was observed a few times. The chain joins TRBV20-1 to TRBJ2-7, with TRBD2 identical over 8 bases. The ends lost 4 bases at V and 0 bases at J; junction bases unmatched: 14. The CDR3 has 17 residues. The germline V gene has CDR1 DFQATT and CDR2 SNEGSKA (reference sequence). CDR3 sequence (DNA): TGCAGTGCTACCCAAAGTGCCCCCAGCGGGAGCTCCTACGAGCAGTACTTC. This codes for CSATQSAPSGSSYEQYF.

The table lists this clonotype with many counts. CDR3 sequence: CSATDRPYEQYF. The DNA of the CDR3 is TGCAGTGCTACGGACCGTCCCTACGAGCAGTACTTC. The V call is TRBV20-1, the J call TRBJ2-7, with D hard to call. Germline-derived CDR1 and CDR2 are DFQATT and SNEGSKA (reference sequence). CDR3 length: 12 amino acids. V lost 4 bases and J 2 bases, leaving 9 bases between the germline ends.

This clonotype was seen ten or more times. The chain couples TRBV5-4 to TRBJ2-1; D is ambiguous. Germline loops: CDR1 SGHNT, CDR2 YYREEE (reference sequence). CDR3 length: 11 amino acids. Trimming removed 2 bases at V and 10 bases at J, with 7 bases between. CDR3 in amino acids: CASSLWEEQFF. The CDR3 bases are TGTGCCAGCAGCTTATGGGAAGAGCAGTTCTTC. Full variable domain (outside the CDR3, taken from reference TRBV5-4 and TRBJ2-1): ETGVTQSPTHLIKTRGQQVTLRCSSQSGHNTVSWYQQALGQGPQFIFQYYREEENGRGNFPPRFSGLQFPNYSSELNVNALELDDSALYLCASSLWEEQFFGPGTRLTVL.

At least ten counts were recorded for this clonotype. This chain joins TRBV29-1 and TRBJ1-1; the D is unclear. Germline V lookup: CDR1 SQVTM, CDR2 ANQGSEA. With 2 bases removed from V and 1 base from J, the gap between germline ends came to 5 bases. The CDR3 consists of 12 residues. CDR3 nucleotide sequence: TGCAGCGTTGAAAGGACGAACACTGAAGCTTTCTTT. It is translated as CSVERTNTEAFF.

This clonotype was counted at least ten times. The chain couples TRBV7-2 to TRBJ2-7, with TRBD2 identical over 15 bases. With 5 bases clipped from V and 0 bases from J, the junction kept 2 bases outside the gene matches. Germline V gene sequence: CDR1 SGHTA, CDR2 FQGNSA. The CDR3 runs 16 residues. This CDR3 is CASSGLAGGSSYEQYF. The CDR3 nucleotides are TGTGCCAGCAGCGGACTAGCGGGAGGGAGCTCCTACGAGCAGTACTTC.

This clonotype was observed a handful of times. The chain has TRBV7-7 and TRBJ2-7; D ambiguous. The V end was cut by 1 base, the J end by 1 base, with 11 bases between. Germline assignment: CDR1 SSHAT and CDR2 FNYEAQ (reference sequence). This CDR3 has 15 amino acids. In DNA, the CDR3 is TGTGCCAGCAGCTTAGGGGCAGGCCCTTCCTACGAGCAGTACTTC. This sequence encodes CASSLGAGPSYEQYF.

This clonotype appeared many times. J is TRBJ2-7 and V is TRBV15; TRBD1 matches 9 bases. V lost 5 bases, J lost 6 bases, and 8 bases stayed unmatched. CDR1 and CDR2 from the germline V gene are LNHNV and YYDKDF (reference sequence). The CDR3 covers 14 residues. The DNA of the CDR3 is TGTGCCACCAGCCACCGGGACAGGGCCCTCGAGCAGTACTTC. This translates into CATSHRDRALEQYF.

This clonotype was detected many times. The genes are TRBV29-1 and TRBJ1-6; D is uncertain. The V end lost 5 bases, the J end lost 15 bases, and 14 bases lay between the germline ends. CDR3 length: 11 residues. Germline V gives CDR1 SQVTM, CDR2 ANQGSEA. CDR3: CSVLRGGILHF. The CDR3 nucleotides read TGCAGCGTTCTCCGCGGAGGAATCCTCCACTTT.